One and the same sample provided the 5 T cell receptor beta chains below, sequenced in a study of blood T cell repertoires in COVID-19. Repertoires were generated with immunoSEQ multiplex PCR, while TCRdb's copy carries only in-frame clones and drops some. The table lists nearly 250,000 clones, roughly 82% of them singletons. Sequencing used peripheral blood. The receptors here all came from a woman of 80 years or more with COVID-19, enrolled during active disease.

The table lists this clone with a count of one. The rearrangement links TRBV18 to TRBJ1-5; D uncertain. Germline V gene data show CDR1 as KGHSH and CDR2 as LQKENI. The CDR3 spans 13 residues. Trimming shortened V by 6 bases and J by 9 bases, and 15 bases separated the two germline ends. The CDR3 bases are TGTGCCAGCTCCCCCAGCCCACTACTGCCCCAGCATTTT. It codes for CASSPSPLLPQHF.

The rearrangement joins TRBV6-6 to TRBJ1-3; TRBD1 matches at 8 bases. V shed 6 bases and J 4 bases; nucleotides not matched to a gene: 11. The CDR3 is 16 amino acids. CDR1 MNHNY and CDR2 SVGAGI come from the germline V gene (reference sequence). The CDR3 coding sequence is TGTGCCAGCAGCATCAAGGGACAGGCGAGGGGAAACACCATATATTTT. Residues: CASSIKGQARGNTIYF.

The rearrangement uses TRBV6-5 and TRBJ1-2, with 7 bases aligning to TRBD1. Germline V gives CDR1 MNHEY, CDR2 SVGAGI. V was pared by 7 bases and J by 3 bases, with 8 bases of the junction left unmatched. CDR3 size: 14 residues. CDR3 DNA sequence: TGTGCCAGCACCGTTGGGGACAGATACTATGGCTACACCTTC. It codes for CASTVGDRYYGYTF.

The chain joins TRBV6-5 to TRBJ2-7, with a weak D call TRBD1 (5 bases). Germline V gene lookup returns CDR1 MNHEY and CDR2 SVGAGI. Trimming took 4 bases from V and 4 from J, leaving 17 bases between them. The CDR3 spans 15 residues. The CDR3 sequence is CASSSPTLTAYEQYF. The CDR3, as DNA: TGTGCCAGCAGTTCCCCCACCCTGACAGCTTACGAGCAGTACTTC.

This clone was observed once. J is TRBJ2-7 and V is TRBV6-2 or TRBV6-3; D uncertain. Germline V CDR1 and CDR2: MNHEY, SVGEGT. V lost 4 bases and J lost 3, with 7 bases in between. The CDR3 sequence is 12 residues long. The CDR3 here is CASSSGYYEQYF. Here the CDR3 DNA reads TGTGCCAGCAGTTCCGGTTACTACGAGCAGTACTTC.